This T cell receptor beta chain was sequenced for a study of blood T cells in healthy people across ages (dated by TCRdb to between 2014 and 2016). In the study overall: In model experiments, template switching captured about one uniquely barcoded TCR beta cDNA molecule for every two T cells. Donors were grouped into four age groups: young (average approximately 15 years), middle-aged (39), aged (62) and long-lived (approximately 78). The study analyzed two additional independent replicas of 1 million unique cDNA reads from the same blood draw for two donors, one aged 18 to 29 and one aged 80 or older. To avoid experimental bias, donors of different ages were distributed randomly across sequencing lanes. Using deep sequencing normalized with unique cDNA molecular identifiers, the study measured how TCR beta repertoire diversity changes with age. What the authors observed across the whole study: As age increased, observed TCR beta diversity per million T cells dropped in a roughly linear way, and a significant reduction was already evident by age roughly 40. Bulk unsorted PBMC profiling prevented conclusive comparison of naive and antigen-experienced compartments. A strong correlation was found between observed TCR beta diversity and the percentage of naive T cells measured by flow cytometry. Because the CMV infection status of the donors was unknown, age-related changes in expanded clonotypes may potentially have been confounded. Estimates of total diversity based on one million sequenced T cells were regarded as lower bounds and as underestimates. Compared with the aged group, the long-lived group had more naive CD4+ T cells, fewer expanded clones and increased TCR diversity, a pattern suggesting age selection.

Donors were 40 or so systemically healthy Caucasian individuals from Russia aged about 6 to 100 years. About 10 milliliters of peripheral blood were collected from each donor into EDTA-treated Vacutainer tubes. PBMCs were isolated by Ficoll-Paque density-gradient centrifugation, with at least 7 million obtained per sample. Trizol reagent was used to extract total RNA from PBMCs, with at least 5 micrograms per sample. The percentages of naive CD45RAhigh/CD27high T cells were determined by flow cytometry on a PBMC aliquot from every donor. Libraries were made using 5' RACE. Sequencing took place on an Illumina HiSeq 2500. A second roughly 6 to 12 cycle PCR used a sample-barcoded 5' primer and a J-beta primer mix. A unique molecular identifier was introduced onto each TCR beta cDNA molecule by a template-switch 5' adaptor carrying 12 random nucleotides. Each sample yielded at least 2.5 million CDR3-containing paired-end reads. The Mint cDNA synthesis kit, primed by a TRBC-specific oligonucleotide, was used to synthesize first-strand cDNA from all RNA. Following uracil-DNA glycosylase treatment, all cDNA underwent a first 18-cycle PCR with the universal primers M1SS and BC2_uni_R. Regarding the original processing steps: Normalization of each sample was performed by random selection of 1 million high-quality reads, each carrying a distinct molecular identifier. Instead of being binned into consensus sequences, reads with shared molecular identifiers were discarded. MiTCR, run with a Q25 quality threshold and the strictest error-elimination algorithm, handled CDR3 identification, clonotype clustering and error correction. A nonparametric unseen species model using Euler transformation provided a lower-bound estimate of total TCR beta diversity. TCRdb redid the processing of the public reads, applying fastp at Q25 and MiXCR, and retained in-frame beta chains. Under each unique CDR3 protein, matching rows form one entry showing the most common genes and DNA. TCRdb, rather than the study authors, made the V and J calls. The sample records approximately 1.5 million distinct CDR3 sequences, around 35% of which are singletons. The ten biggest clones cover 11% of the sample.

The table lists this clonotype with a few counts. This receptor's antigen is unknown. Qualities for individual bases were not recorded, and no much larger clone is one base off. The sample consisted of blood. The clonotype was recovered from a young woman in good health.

The DNA sequence is given as TGCAGTGCTACAATATGGGGGGGCTCCTACAATGAGCAGTTCTTC. It specifies CSATIWGGSYNEQFF. The sequence is built from TRBV20-1 and TRBJ2-1, and 7 junctional nucleotides match TRBD2. CDR1 and CDR2 are read off the germline V gene (reference sequence) as DFQATT and SNEGSKA. The junction shows trimming of 4 bases on V and 0 bases on J, and the gene matches do not reach 6 bases of it. The CDR3 has 15 amino acids, counting the end cysteine and phenylalanine. Only CDR3 DNA is held: 45 bases, read in frame from base 1.